Each of the 11 T cell receptor beta chains below was sequenced from the same sample in a study of PD-L1 blockade in urothelial cancer. TCRdb keeps only in-frame clones here, not all; method: immunoSEQ multiplex PCR. The repertoire holds around 35,000 clones, 82% seen once, with around 18% in the top ten. Sample: PBMCs, taken around atezolizumab (anti-PD-L1) treatment. The receptors shown here come from a man aged 55 to 70 with urothelial cancer.

The DNA for the CDR3 is TGTGCCAGCAGCCCAGACAGGACTGGAAACACCATATATTTT. Its protein product is CASSPDRTGNTIYF. The chain combines TRBV7-2 with TRBJ1-3; tentatively, D is TRBD1 (6 bases). Germline V CDR1 and CDR2: SGHTA, FQGNSA. The CDR3 loop spans 14 amino acids. Trimming stripped 5 bases from V and 2 bases from J, with 10 bases between.

The rearrangement uses TRBV19 and TRBJ1-2; 11 bases fit TRBD1. CDR1 and CDR2 from the germline V gene are LNHDA and SQIVND (reference sequence). This CDR3 region has 16 residues. V shed 3 bases and J 5 bases; nucleotides not matched to a gene: 8. The CDR3 DNA is TGTGCCAGTAGTATCTGGGACAGGGGGTTGTCGTATGGCTACACCTTC. Its translation is CASSIWDRGLSYGYTF.

The V call is TRBV16, the J call TRBJ1-5, with 9 bases lining up with TRBD1. CDR1 is KGHSY, CDR2 FQNENV, per germline. Trimming at V came to 0 bases and at J to 4 bases, leaving 4 bases not matched to a gene. The CDR3 spans 16 residues. The CDR3 bases are TGTGCCAGCAGCCAATCTAGCGGGACAGGGAATCAGCCCCAGCATTTT. This sequence encodes CASSQSSGTGNQPQHF.

V gene TRBV18 combines with J gene TRBJ2-2, with 7 bases lining up with TRBD1. This CDR3 contains 16 residues. With V trimmed by 3 bases and J by 2 bases, 6 bases remained unmatched. Germline V lookup: CDR1 KGHSH, CDR2 LQKENI. CDR3 DNA: TGTGCCAGCTCACCCCAGACAGGGTTAAACACCGGGGAGCTGTTTTTT. This gives the protein CASSPQTGLNTGELFF.

This rearrangement joins TRBV5-4 to TRBJ2-5; D is possibly TRBD1 (6 bases). Germline V lookup: CDR1 SGHNT, CDR2 YYREEE (reference sequence). The CDR3 sequence is 14 residues long. V dropped 3 bases and J dropped 8 bases, with 17 bases sitting between them. CDR3 protein: CASSSRQEPITQYF. The CDR3 region has the DNA TGTGCCAGCAGCTCCAGACAGGAACCGATCACCCAGTACTTC. Full variable domain (rest looked up from reference TRBV5-4 and TRBJ2-5): ETGVTQSPTHLIKTRGQQVTLRCSSQSGHNTVSWYQQALGQGPQFIFQYYREEENGRGNFPPRFSGLQFPNYSSELNVNALELDDSALYLCASSSRQEPITQYFGPGTRLLVL.

This clone has more than one count but fewer than ten. The chain is built from TRBV7-9 and TRBJ2-7; 7 bases align to TRBD1. V gave up 7 bases and J gave up 3 bases; unmatched junction bases: 9. There are 14 residues in the CDR3. Germline values: CDR1 SEHNR, CDR2 FQNEAQ (reference sequence). CDR3 coding DNA: TGTGCCAGCACCCGGGACAGCTGGAACTACGAGCAGTACTTC. Protein: CASTRDSWNYEQYF.

This clone was seen only a few times. This chain uses TRBV28 with TRBJ2-3; TRBD2 might be the D (5 bases). CDR3 size: 11 residues. Germline assignment: CDR1 MDHEN and CDR2 SYDVKM. The germline V and J ends were trimmed by 7 bases and 5 bases, with 7 bases remaining between them. CDR3 DNA: TGTGCCAGCAAGAGGGAAGATACGCAGTATTTT. This sequence encodes CASKREDTQYF.

The V and J genes are TRBV2 and TRBJ2-7; the D gene is possibly TRBD1 (6 bases). V lost 4 bases to trimming and J lost 0 bases, with 13 bases between them. The germline V gene encodes CDR1 SNHLY and CDR2 FYNNEI. This CDR3 contains 15 residues. The CDR3 DNA follows: TGTGCCAGCAGTGGGGGGCAGGGGATCTCCTACGAGCAGTACTTC. Translation: CASSGGQGISYEQYF.

This clone was observed a handful of times. V is TRBV7-8 and J is TRBJ2-7; TRBD2 matches at 8 bases. The CDR3 is made up of 16 amino acids. Germline values: CDR1 SGHVS, CDR2 FQNEAQ. With V trimmed by 4 bases and J by 6 bases, 14 bases remained unmatched. The chain's CDR3 is CASSSARLAGTSEQYF. The CDR3 coding sequence is TGTGCCAGCAGCTCGGCCAGGTTAGCGGGGACTTCCGAGCAGTACTTC.

This sequence joins TRBV7-9 and TRBJ1-4; TRBD1 is a possible D gene (6 bases). Trimming took 0 bases from V and 8 from J, leaving 13 bases between them. The CDR3 totals 15 residues. The V gene's germline CDR1 is SEHNR and CDR2 FQNEAQ (reference sequence). This chain's CDR3 is CASSLATGRVEKLFF. In DNA, the CDR3 is TGTGCCAGCAGCTTAGCAACAGGGAGGGTAGAAAAACTGTTTTTT.

The V and J genes are TRBV7-6 and TRBJ2-2; D perhaps matches TRBD2 (6 bases). Germline CDR1 SGHVS, CDR2 FNYEAQ. The CDR3 covers 15 residues. V lost 5 bases and J lost 7, with 17 bases in between. CDR3: CASSRGTGGIGELFF. CDR3 coding DNA: TGTGCCAGCAGCCGGGGTACCGGGGGAATCGGGGAGCTGTTTTTT.